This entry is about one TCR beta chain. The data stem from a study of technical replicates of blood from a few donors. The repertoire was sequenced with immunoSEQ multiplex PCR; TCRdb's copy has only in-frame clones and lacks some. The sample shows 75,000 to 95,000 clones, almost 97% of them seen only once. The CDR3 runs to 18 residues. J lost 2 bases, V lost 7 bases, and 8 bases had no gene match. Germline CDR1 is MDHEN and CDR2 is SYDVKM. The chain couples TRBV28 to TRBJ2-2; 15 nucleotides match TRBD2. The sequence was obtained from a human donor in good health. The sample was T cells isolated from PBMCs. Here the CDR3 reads CASNTGLAGGPNTGELFF. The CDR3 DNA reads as TGTGCCAGCAATACCGGACTAGCGGGAGGGCCTAACACCGGGGAGCTGTTTTTT.